This TCR beta chain was observed in a study of CD8 T cells in ankylosing spondylitis. Findings and caveats of the study: Researchers reportedly found disease-linked clones significantly enriched in matched ankylosing spondylitis synovial fluid. Ankylosing spondylitis blood appeared to carry a characteristic TCR beta motif of roughly eight highly homologous variants. Those disease-linked clones were CD8+; they were also relatively rare in peripheral blood.

By quantitative 5'-RACE with molecular barcodes, the TCR beta libraries were made. TCRdb reanalysed the 5' RACE reads using MiXCR and keeps one entry per CDR3 protein. The table includes some 130,000 distinct CDR3 sequences, 7% to 9% detected once. This clonotype was counted ten times or more. Antigen: not known. Germline CDR1 KGHSH, CDR2 LQKENI. The CDR3 sequence is 15 residues long. Deletions cut 1 base from V and 2 bases from J, with 12 bases between. This chain uses TRBV18 with TRBJ2-7; unclear D gene. Sequencing was done on a sample of synovial fluid, either unsorted or a sorted T cell fraction (not recorded which). This TCR came from a male donor with ankylosing spondylitis. CDR3 nucleotide sequence: TGTGCCAGCTCACCACTAACCACGAGTACCTACGAGCAGTACTTC. Protein: CASSPLTTSTYEQYF.